These T cell receptor beta chains were read from a single sample in a study of T-cell reconstitution after alpha-beta-depleted transplantation in children. TCRdb called the PCR reads again in MiXCR, with one record for every CDR3 protein. Here the sample spans approximately 270,000 distinct CDR3 sequences, 9.9% being singletons. This sample comprised PBMCs from the stem cell graft donor, obtained from the stem cell graft. Receptor source: a human donor who donated a stem cell graft to a child with SCID. CDR3s include the opening cysteine and the closing phenylalanine or tryptophan. A D gene is named only where the DNA matches it firmly. A row's size may be missing; if present it is once, few, many or a size class.

j_call d_call clone_size v_call cdr3_aa cdr3_nt
TRBJ2-3 - few TRBV5-1 CASSLAGPPDTQYF TGCGCCAGCAGCTTGGCCGGCCCGCCAGATACGCAGTATTTT
TRBJ2-7 - - TRBV4-1 CASSQFRAGEQYF TGCGCCAGCAGCCAATTCAGGGCCGGAGAGCAGTACTTC
TRBJ1-1 - - TRBV10-3 CAISVWEGTEAFF TGTGCCATCAGTGTTTGGGAGGGAACTGAAGCTTTCTTT
TRBJ2-5 - - TRBV6-1 CASSPSPARRAVPETQYF TGTGCCAGCAGCCCCTCCCCCGCTCGGAGGGCCGTTCCTGAGACCCAGTACTTC
TRBJ2-3 TRBD1 - TRBV28 CASSITSRDRYTDTQYF TGTGCCAGCAGCATCACTTCCCGGGACAGATACACAGATACGCAGTATTTT
TRBJ2-5 TRBD2 - TRBV20-1 CSATLSGGTQETQYF TGCAGTGCTACCCTGAGCGGGGGGACCCAAGAGACCCAGTACTTC
TRBJ1-2 TRBD1 - TRBV11-2 CAGQGADGYGYTF TGTGCGGGACAGGGGGCGGACGGCTATGGCTACACCTTC
TRBJ2-1 - - TRBV7-9 CASTHEQFF TGTGCCAGCACTCATGAGCAGTTCTTC
TRBJ1-1 TRBD1 few TRBV2 CASRGTGEAFF TGTGCCAGCAGGGGGACAGGAGAAGCTTTCTTT
TRBJ2-2 - - TRBV7-2 CASSLVMGTGELFF TGTGCCAGCAGCTTAGTGATGGGCACCGGGGAGCTGTTTTTT
TRBJ2-2 - once TRBV4-1 CASSQVVAGFTTGELFF TGCGCCAGCAGCCAAGTAGTGGCAGGGTTTACCACCGGGGAGCTGTTTTTT
TRBJ2-7 - - TRBV5-1 CASSSAGPTYEQYF TGCGCCAGCAGCTCCGCGGGACCCACCTACGAGCAGTACTTC
TRBJ1-4 - - TRBV7-9 CASSLGAGPEKLFF TGTGCCAGCAGCCTTGGGGCAGGTCCGGAAAAACTGTTTTTT
TRBJ2-7 - many TRBV5-1 CASSSARDNIPSSYEQYF TGCGCCAGCAGCTCCGCACGTGATAACATACCGAGCTCCTACGAGCAGTACTTC
TRBJ2-5 TRBD1 few TRBV29-1 CSGTGEAETQYF TGCAGCGGAACAGGGGAAGCAGAGACCCAGTACTTC
TRBJ2-1 - many TRBV9 CASSVGGFWPYNEQFF TGTGCCAGCAGCGTAGGAGGCTTCTGGCCGTACAATGAGCAGTTCTTC
TRBJ2-7 - - TRBV20-1 CSAKEGFYEQYF TGCAGTGCTAAGGAGGGTTTCTACGAGCAGTACTTC
TRBJ1-1 TRBD1 few TRBV18 CASSRQGAEGTEAFF TGTGCCAGCTCACGCCAGGGGGCTGAGGGCACTGAAGCTTTCTTT
TRBJ2-1 TRBD2 few TRBV29-1 CSLSGGNYNEQFF TGCAGCCTAAGCGGGGGAAACTACAATGAGCAGTTCTTC
TRBJ2-3 - - TRBV7-2 CASSLGRGPSTDTQYF TGTGCCAGCAGCTTGGGGCGGGGCCCTAGCACAGATACGCAGTATTTT
TRBJ1-1 - few TRBV4-2 CASSQEIRVNTEAFF TGTGCCAGCAGCCAAGAGATACGGGTGAACACTGAAGCTTTCTTT
TRBJ2-5 - many TRBV12-3/TRBV12-4 CASSYGTLQETQYF TGTGCCAGCAGTTACGGGACATTACAAGAGACCCAGTACTTC
TRBJ1-2 TRBD1 few TRBV27 CASSSGTGAGGYTF TGTGCCAGCAGTTCCGGGACAGGGGCGGGTGGCTACACCTTC
TRBJ2-3 TRBD2 - TRBV2 CASFSGSYTDTQYF TGTGCCAGCTTTAGCGGGTCTTACACAGATACGCAGTATTTT
TRBJ2-3 - - TRBV18 CASSPRKGSTDTQYF TGTGCCAGCTCACCCCGTAAGGGAAGCACAGATACGCAGTATTTT
TRBJ1-6 - few TRBV3-1 CASSQVRGSNSPLHF TGTGCCAGCAGCCAAGTACGGGGTAGCAATTCACCCCTCCACTTT
TRBJ2-7 - few TRBV29-1 CSVEDPTGYNLGEQYF TGCAGCGTTGAAGATCCCACAGGCTACAACTTGGGCGAGCAGTACTTC
TRBJ2-7 TRBD1 few TRBV20-1 CSAPGQGIHLEQYF TGCAGTGCACCGGGACAGGGAATACACTTGGAGCAGTACTTC
TRBJ1-6 - - TRBV6-1 CASLASGASISPLHF TGTGCCAGCCTAGCGTCGGGGGCGTCTATTTCACCCCTCCACTTT
TRBJ2-1 - many TRBV25-1 CASSERGYNEQFF TGTGCCAGCAGTGAACGAGGTTACAATGAGCAGTTCTTC
TRBJ2-7 - many TRBV6-5 CASSGDGYEQYF TGTGCCAGCAGTGGGGACGGGTACGAGCAGTACTTC
TRBJ1-1 - few TRBV12-3/TRBV12-4 CASSLWGQRGAEAFF TGTGCCAGCAGTTTATGGGGCCAAAGGGGCGCTGAAGCTTTCTTT
TRBJ2-7 TRBD1 - TRBV5-1 CASRETGYEQYF TGCGCCAGCAGAGAGACAGGGTACGAGCAGTACTTC
TRBJ2-2 - - TRBV27 CASMSQNTGELFF TGTGCCAGCATGTCGCAGAACACCGGGGAGCTGTTTTTT
TRBJ2-7 - few TRBV6-1 CASSEFEGGSEQYF TGTGCCAGCAGTGAATTTGAGGGTGGCAGCGAGCAGTACTTC
TRBJ2-5 - - TRBV20-1 CGQTLGEETQYF TGCGGGCAGACTCTGGGGGAAGAGACCCAGTACTTC
TRBJ2-1 TRBD2 few TRBV5-1 CASSLLTSGGNNEQFF TGCGCCAGCAGCTTGTTAACTAGCGGGGGGAACAATGAGCAGTTCTTC
TRBJ1-1 TRBD1 few TRBV29-1 CSVARTGYTEAFF TGCAGCGTAGCCCGGACAGGTTACACTGAAGCTTTCTTT
TRBJ2-3 - many TRBV6-2/TRBV6-3 CASRALARTDTQYF TGTGCCAGCAGGGCACTCGCGCGCACAGATACGCAGTATTTT